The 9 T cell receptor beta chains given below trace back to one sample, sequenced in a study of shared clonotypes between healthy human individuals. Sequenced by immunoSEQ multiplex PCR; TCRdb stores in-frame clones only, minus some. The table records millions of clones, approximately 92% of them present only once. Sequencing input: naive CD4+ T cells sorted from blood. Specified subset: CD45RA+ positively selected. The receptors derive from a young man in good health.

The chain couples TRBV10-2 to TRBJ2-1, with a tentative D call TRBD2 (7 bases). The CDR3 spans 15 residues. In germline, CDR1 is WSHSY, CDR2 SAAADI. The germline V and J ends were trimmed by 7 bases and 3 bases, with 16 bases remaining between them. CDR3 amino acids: CASILSGGDYNEQFF. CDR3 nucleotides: TGCGCCAGCATCCTCTCGGGGGGCGACTACAATGAGCAGTTCTTC.

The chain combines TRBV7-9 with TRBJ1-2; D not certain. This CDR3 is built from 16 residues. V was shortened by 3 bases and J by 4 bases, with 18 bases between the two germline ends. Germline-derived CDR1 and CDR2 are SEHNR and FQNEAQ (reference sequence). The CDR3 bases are TGTGCCAGCAGCTTGCCCACATCCCCCTCCGTCTATGGCTACACCTTC. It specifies CASSLPTSPSVYGYTF. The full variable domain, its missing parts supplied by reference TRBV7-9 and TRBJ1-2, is DTGVSQNPRHKITKRGQNVTFRCDPISEHNRLYWYRQTLGQGPEFLTYFQNEAQLEKSRLLSDRFSAERPKGSFSTLEIQRTEQGDSAMYLCASSLPTSPSVYGYTFGSGTRLTVV.

The CDR3 coding sequence is TGTGCCAGCAGCTTCCGTTCTCGGGACAGGATCGTAGATACGCAGTATTTT. Its translation is CASSFRSRDRIVDTQYF. The rearrangement links TRBV5-6 to TRBJ2-3; 8 bases are shared with TRBD1. CDR3 length: 17 amino acids. Germline-derived CDR1 and CDR2 are SGHDT and YYEEEE. V lost 2 bases, J lost 5 bases, and 13 bases stayed unmatched.

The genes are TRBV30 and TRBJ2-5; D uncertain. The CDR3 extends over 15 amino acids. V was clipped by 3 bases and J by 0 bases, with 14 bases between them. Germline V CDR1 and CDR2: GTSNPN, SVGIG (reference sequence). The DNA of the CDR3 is TGTGCCTGGAGGAATTTTTCTGGGTACCAAGAGACCCAGTACTTC. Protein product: CAWRNFSGYQETQYF.

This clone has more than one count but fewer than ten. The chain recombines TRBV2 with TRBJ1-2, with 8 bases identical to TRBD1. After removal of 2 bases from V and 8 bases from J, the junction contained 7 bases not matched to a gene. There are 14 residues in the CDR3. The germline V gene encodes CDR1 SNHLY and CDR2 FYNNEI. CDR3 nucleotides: TGTGCCAGCAGTGAACTTAGGACAGGGACCGGCTACACCTTC. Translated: CASSELRTGTGYTF. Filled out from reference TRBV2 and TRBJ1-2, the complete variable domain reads EPEVTQTPSHQVTQMGQEVILRCVPISNHLYFYWYRQILGQKVEFLVSFYNNEISEKSEIFDDQFSVERPDGSNFTLKIRSTKLEDSAMYFCASSELRTGTGYTFGSGTRLTVV.

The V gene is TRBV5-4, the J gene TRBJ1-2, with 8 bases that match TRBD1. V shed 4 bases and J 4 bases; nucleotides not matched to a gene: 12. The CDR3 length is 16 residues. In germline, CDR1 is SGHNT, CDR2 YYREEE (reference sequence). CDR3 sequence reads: CASSPGQAQFLYGYTF. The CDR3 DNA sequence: TGTGCCAGCAGCCCGGGACAGGCTCAATTCCTCTATGGCTACACCTTC.

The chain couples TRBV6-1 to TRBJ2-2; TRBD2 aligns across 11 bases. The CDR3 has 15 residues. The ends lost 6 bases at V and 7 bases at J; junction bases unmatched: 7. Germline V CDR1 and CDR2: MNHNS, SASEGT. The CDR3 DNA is TGTGCCAGCAGCCCTACTAGCGGGAGAATCGGGGAGCTGTTTTTT. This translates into CASSPTSGRIGELFF.

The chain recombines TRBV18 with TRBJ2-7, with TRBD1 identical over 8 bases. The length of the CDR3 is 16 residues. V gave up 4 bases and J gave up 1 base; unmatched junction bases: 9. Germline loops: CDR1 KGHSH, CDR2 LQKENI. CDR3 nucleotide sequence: TGTGCCAGCTCACGGAGGGCACAGGGGGAATCCTACGAGCAGTACTTC. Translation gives CASSRRAQGESYEQYF.

In DNA, the CDR3 is TGCGCCAGCAGCTCCGACATGGATGGGACGCAGTATTTT. Translated: CASSSDMDGTQYF. The chain employs TRBV5-1 and TRBJ2-3; no definite D call. The CDR3 totals 13 residues. Germline V lookup: CDR1 SGHRS, CDR2 YFSETQ. With 3 bases removed from V and 9 bases from J, the gap between germline ends came to 14 bases.